The source of this T cell receptor (beta chain) is a study of OX40 agonist ivuxolimab in advanced cancers. Study context: Administration of intravenous ivuxolimab to patients occurred every 2 weeks at 0.01 to 10 mg/kg. Whole-study results and caveats: In general, CD8+ T cells held more expanded clones than CD4+ did, on average. At 0.1 to 3.0 mg/kg, clonal expansion of CD4+ and CD8+ blood T cells had occurred by week 6. Low normalized T-cell clonal expansion also characterized some of the nonresponders.

Generated by immunoSEQ multiplex PCR, the TCRdb table keeps only in-frame clones and is missing some. The profile shows tens of thousands of clones, over 80% of them singletons. With V trimmed by 1 base and J by 6 bases, 6 bases remained unmatched. This CDR3 spans 14 amino acids. Germline V gives CDR1 LNHNV, CDR2 YYDKDF (reference sequence). A remark on this clone: Its antigen is unidentified.

The sequenced sample was CD4+ or CD8+ T cells sorted from blood, obtained in a trial of the OX40 agonist ivuxolimab. The sequence derives from an adult with an advanced solid tumor such as melanoma, head and neck, liver or kidney cancer. The chain combines TRBV15 with TRBJ2-7, with 7 nucleotides matching TRBD2. The CDR3 DNA reads as TGTGCCACCAGCAGAGTTAGGGACTACCCCGAGCAGTACTTC. Protein: CATSRVRDYPEQYF.